The 18 T cell receptor beta chains below come from one sample, sequenced in a study of monozygotic twins with inflammatory bowel disease (dated by TCRdb to about 2019). The method behind the library was 5' RACE. The sample was run on an Illumina HiSeq 2500. TCRdb reprocessed the reads; each CDR3 protein sequence makes one entry, and DNA is unavailable. This sample's table carries more than 300,000 distinct CDR3 sequences. The ten top clones hold just over 2.5% of the sample. The sequencing input was blood. The origin of the receptors is a human donor with ulcerative colitis or Crohn's disease, or a healthy co-twin of an affected twin (not recorded which).

CDR3 region: CASSALRALNTEAFF. This chain uses TRBV6-1 with TRBJ1-1. The CDR3 runs to 15 residues. Germline CDR1 reads MNHNS; CDR2 reads SASEGT.

The V gene is TRBV11-2, the J gene TRBJ2-3. There are 15 residues in the CDR3. Germline loops: CDR1 SGHAT, CDR2 FQNNGV. CDR3 amino acids: CASSLASSYTDTQYF.

The chain combines TRBV6-2 or TRBV6-3 with TRBJ2-7. The CDR3 runs 13 residues. The germline V gene has CDR1 MNHEY and CDR2 SVGEGT. CDR3 amino acids: CASSYSRPYEQYF.

This chain uses TRBV20-1 with TRBJ2-5; with no DNA, the TCRdb D assignment of TRBD2 cannot be verified. CDR1 and CDR2 from the germline V gene are DFQATT and SNEGSKA (reference sequence). CDR3 length: 16 residues. CDR3 protein: CSAEGLAGVFQETQYF.

The chain recombines TRBV12-3 or TRBV12-4 with TRBJ2-2; without DNA, the TCRdb call of TRBD2 cannot be checked. The CDR3 extends over 16 amino acids. This CDR3 reads CASSQVAAVGTGELFF.

The V gene is TRBV5-1, the J gene TRBJ2-7; TCRdb's D gene call, TRBD1, goes unchecked for lack of DNA. CDR3 size: 14 residues. Germline CDR1 and CDR2: SGHRS and YFSETQ. CDR3 sequence: CASSGRQGFDEQYF.

This chain uses TRBV7-8 with TRBJ1-5. Per the germline V gene, CDR1 is SGHVS and CDR2 is FQNEAQ. CDR3 size: 13 residues. The CDR3 loop reads CASSSWVNQPQHF.

The chain couples TRBV6-1 to TRBJ1-1; TCRdb gives TRBD1 as the D gene, but with no DNA this cannot be confirmed. This CDR3 has 13 amino acids. The germline CDR1 and CDR2 sequences are MNHNS and SASEGT. The CDR3 loop is CASWDRANTDAFF.

The chain recombines TRBV30 with TRBJ2-7; with no DNA, the TCRdb D assignment of TRBD1 cannot be verified. The CDR3 consists of 13 residues. Looked up from germline, CDR1 is GTSNPN and CDR2 is SVGIG (reference sequence). This CDR3 is CAWNEARGNEQYF.

The gene calls are TRBV5-1 and TRBJ2-3; TCRdb reports TRBD1, a call that lacks DNA to check it against. The length of the CDR3 is 14 residues. CDR1 and CDR2 from the germline V gene are SGHRS and YFSETQ. CDR3 sequence: CASKRGLPTDTQYF. Full variable domain (missing parts from reference TRBV5-1 and TRBJ2-3): KAGVTQTPRYLIKTRGQQVTLSCSPISGHRSVSWYQQTPGQGLQFLFEYFSETQRNKGNFPGRFSGRQFSNSRSEMNVSTLELGDSALYLCASKRGLPTDTQYFGPGTRLTVL.

This chain connects TRBV12-3 or TRBV12-4 to TRBJ1-5; TCRdb's D gene call, TRBD1, goes unchecked for lack of DNA. This CDR3 is 14 amino acids long. The CDR3 spells CASNVGGFNQPQHF.

The gene calls are TRBV12-3 or TRBV12-4 and TRBJ1-2; the D call from TCRdb, TRBD1, cannot be confirmed without DNA. The length of the CDR3 is 17 residues. The CDR3 protein is CASSPRQGRLANYGYTF.

CDR3 in amino acids: CASSQRVAGRSTDTQYF. The rearrangement links TRBV4-1 to TRBJ2-3; TCRdb's D call, TRBD2, is unchecked because there is no DNA. CDR3 length: 17 amino acids. Germline V gene sequence: CDR1 MGHRA, CDR2 YSYEKL.

The V call is TRBV12-3 or TRBV12-4, the J call TRBJ2-1. The CDR3 has 14 amino acids. The CDR3 reads CASRDSGSHNEQFF.

The genes are TRBV5-1 and TRBJ2-5; absent DNA, TCRdb's TRBD1 call cannot be checked. The CDR3 is made up of 13 amino acids. Germline V gene sequence: CDR1 SGHRS, CDR2 YFSETQ. The CDR3 is CASSSHREETQYF. The whole variable domain, remainder taken from reference TRBV5-1 and TRBJ2-5, is KAGVTQTPRYLIKTRGQQVTLSCSPISGHRSVSWYQQTPGQGLQFLFEYFSETQRNKGNFPGRFSGRQFSNSRSEMNVSTLELGDSALYLCASSSHREETQYFGPGTRLLVL.

The V call is TRBV9, the J call TRBJ2-7; as DNA is missing, the TRBD1 call by TCRdb cannot be tested. Germline CDR1 SGDLS, CDR2 YYNGEE. This CDR3 region has 15 residues. CDR3: CASSGGTGEPYEQYF.

The chain carries TRBV6-2 or TRBV6-3 and TRBJ2-7; the TCRdb call, TRBD1, lacks DNA for checking. The CDR3 consists of 16 residues. The germline gives CDR1 MNHEY, CDR2 SVGEGT. The CDR3 loop reads CASSYSGGGLSYEQYF.

The genes are TRBV3-1 and TRBJ1-3. In germline, CDR1 is LGHDT, CDR2 YNNKEL (reference sequence). CDR3 length: 16 amino acids. The CDR3 sequence: CASSQVRGGTGNTIYF.